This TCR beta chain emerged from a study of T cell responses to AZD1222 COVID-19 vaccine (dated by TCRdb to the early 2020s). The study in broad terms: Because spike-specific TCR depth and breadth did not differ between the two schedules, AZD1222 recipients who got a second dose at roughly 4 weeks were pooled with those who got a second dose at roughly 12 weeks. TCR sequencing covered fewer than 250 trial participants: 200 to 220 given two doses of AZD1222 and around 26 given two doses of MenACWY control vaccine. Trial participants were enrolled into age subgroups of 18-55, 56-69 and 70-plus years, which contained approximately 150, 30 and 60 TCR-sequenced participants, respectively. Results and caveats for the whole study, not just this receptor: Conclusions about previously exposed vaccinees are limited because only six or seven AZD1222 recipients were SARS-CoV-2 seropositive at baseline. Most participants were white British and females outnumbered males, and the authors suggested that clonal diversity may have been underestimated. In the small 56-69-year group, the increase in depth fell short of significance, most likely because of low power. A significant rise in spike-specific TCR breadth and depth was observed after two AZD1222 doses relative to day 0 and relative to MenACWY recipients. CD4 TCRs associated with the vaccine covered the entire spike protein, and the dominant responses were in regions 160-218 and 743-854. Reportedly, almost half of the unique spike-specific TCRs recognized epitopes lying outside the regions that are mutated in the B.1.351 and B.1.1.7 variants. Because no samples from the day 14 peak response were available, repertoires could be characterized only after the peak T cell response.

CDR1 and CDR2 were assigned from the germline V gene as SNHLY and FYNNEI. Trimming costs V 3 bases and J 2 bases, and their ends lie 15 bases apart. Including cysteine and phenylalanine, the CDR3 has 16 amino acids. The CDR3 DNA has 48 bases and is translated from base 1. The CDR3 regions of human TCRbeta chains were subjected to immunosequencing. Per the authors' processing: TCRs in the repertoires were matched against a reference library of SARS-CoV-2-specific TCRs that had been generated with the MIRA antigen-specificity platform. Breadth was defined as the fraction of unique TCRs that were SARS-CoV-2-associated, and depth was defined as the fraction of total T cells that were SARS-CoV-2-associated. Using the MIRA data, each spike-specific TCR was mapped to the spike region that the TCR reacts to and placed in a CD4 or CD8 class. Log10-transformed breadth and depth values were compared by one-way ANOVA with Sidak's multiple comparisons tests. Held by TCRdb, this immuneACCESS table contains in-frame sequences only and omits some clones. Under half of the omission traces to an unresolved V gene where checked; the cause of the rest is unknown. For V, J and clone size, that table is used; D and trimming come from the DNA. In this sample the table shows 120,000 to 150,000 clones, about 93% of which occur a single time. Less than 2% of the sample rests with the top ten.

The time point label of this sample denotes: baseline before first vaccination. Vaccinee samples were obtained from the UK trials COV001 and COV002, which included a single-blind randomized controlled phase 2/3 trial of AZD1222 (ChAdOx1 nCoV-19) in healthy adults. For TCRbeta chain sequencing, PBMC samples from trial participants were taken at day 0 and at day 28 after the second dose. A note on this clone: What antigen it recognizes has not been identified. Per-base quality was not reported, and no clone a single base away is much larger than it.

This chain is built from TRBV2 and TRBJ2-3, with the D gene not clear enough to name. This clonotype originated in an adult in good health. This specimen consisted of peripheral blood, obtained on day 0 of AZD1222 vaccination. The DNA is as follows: TGTGCCAGCAGTGAGCGCCAGGCCGCCCTCACAGATACGCAGTATTTT. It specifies CASSERQAALTDTQYF.